These T cell receptor beta chains were read from a single sample in a study of cytomegalovirus exposure and HLA in healthy donors. The data were produced by immunoSEQ multiplex PCR, yet TCRdb's version contains in-frame clones alone and is incomplete. The sample holds 150,000 to 200,000 clones, 62% seen once. Material: PBMCs. The receptors derive from a man aged 35 to 55 in good health and CMV-seronegative. Both conserved end residues are part of each CDR3. Fields, in order: CDR3 protein, V gene.

CDR3: CASSIVGGDEQYF
V: TRBV19

CDR3: CASSLEGTGGADTQYF
V: TRBV5-1

CDR3: CASSEGFGGETQYF
V: TRBV6-1

CDR3: CASSQVAGTDLFF
V: TRBV14

CDR3: CASSQETWGQGYQPQHF
V: TRBV4-1

CDR3: CASRYRRDSYEQYF
V: TRBV2

CDR3: CASSDRVGNQPQHF
V: TRBV27

CDR3: CASSLDIAGGREQYF
V: TRBV11-2

CDR3: CASSGRRALDNEQFF
V: TRBV7-8

CDR3: CAWSVNRQPSNQPQHF
V: TRBV30

CDR3: CASSGPTYEQYF
V: TRBV6-1

CDR3: CASSKDRGGTEAFF
V: TRBV27

CDR3: CASSWVGLALPNEQFF
V: TRBV5-1

CDR3: CASSQGVQGNNEQFF
V: TRBV4-1

CDR3: CASSLGAAGGPEETQYF
V: TRBV7-3

CDR3: CASSWGGQGGSPLHF
V: TRBV5-6